Listed below are T cell receptor beta chains from one sample, sequenced in a study of blood T cell repertoires in COVID-19. Sequenced by immunoSEQ multiplex PCR; TCRdb stores in-frame clones only, minus some. This table has under 250,000 clones, about 86% appearing once. Material: PBMCs or T cells enriched from blood (not recorded which). Source of these receptors: a woman in her forties or fifties with acute COVID-19. Both conserved end residues are part of each CDR3. D genes are given only for firm matches. Size is stated for part of the rows, as once, few or many counts, or as a class when the clone is expanded.

clone_size: .
v_call: TRBV28
d_call: TRBD1
j_call: TRBJ2-5
cdr3_nt: TGTGCCAGCCGGACAGGACAAGAGACCCAGTACTTC
cdr3_aa: CASRTGQETQYF

clone_size: .
v_call: TRBV24-1
d_call: .
j_call: TRBJ1-2
cdr3_nt: TGTGCCACCAGTGACGGGTTAAACTATGGCTACACCTTC
cdr3_aa: CATSDGLNYGYTF

clone_size: .
v_call: TRBV9
d_call: .
j_call: TRBJ1-1
cdr3_nt: TGTGCCAGCAGCGTAGACGGGAACACTGAAGCTTTCTTT
cdr3_aa: CASSVDGNTEAFF

clone_size: .
v_call: TRBV15
d_call: .
j_call: TRBJ1-1
cdr3_nt: TGTGCCACCAACCTCGGTATGAACACTGAAGCTTTCTTT
cdr3_aa: CATNLGMNTEAFF

clone_size: .
v_call: TRBV28
d_call: .
j_call: TRBJ1-4
cdr3_nt: TGTGCCAGCAGTTTAACAGCCTCAACTAATGAAAAACTGTTTTTT
cdr3_aa: CASSLTASTNEKLFF

clone_size: .
v_call: TRBV19
d_call: TRBD1
j_call: TRBJ2-1
cdr3_nt: TGTGCCAGTAGTAACCGGGACAGGTACAATGAGCAGTTCTTC
cdr3_aa: CASSNRDRYNEQFF

clone_size: .
v_call: TRBV28
d_call: .
j_call: TRBJ1-2
cdr3_nt: TGTGCCAGCAGTTCTAGGTACTATGGCTACACCTTC
cdr3_aa: CASSSRYYGYTF

clone_size: .
v_call: TRBV4-2
d_call: TRBD2
j_call: TRBJ2-2
cdr3_nt: TGTGCCAGCAGCCAAGAGGCTAGCGGGGTTTCCGGGGAGCTGTTTTTT
cdr3_aa: CASSQEASGVSGELFF

clone_size: .
v_call: TRBV18
d_call: TRBD1
j_call: TRBJ1-2
cdr3_nt: TGTGCCAGCTCCCCCTTGGGACAGCCAAACTTGGATGGCTACACCTTC
cdr3_aa: CASSPLGQPNLDGYTF

clone_size: .
v_call: TRBV6-1
d_call: .
j_call: TRBJ1-5
cdr3_nt: TGTGCCAGCAGTGAACACAGGGCTATCAGCAATCAGCCCCAGCATTTT
cdr3_aa: CASSEHRAISNQPQHF

clone_size: medium-sized
v_call: TRBV3-1/TRBV3-2
d_call: .
j_call: TRBJ1-6
cdr3_nt: TGTGCCAGCAGCCACTGGACAGTACGCTATAATTCACCCCTCCACTTT
cdr3_aa: CASSHWTVRYNSPLHF

clone_size: .
v_call: TRBV9
d_call: .
j_call: TRBJ1-1
cdr3_nt: TGTGCCAGCAGCGTAGGGGACCCACGGGGGGCAACTGAAGCTTTCTTT
cdr3_aa: CASSVGDPRGATEAFF

clone_size: .
v_call: TRBV5-1
d_call: TRBD2
j_call: TRBJ2-7
cdr3_nt: TGCGCCAGCAGCCACACAGTAGCGGGAGGCTGGGAGCAGTACTTC
cdr3_aa: CASSHTVAGGWEQYF

clone_size: once
v_call: TRBV7-2
d_call: .
j_call: TRBJ2-1
cdr3_nt: TGTGCCAGCAGCTTGGGGAGCCCGGGAGTTGGTGAGCAGTTCTTC
cdr3_aa: CASSLGSPGVGEQFF

clone_size: .
v_call: TRBV6-5
d_call: .
j_call: TRBJ1-1
cdr3_nt: TGTGCCAGCACTAGTCGGGGGGAGACTGAAGCTTTCTTT
cdr3_aa: CASTSRGETEAFF

clone_size: .
v_call: TRBV3-1/TRBV3-2
d_call: TRBD2
j_call: TRBJ2-1
cdr3_nt: TGTGCCAGCAGCCCGGGACTAGCGGGATATTATGAGTTCTTC
cdr3_aa: CASSPGLAGYYEFF

clone_size: .
v_call: TRBV29-1
d_call: .
j_call: TRBJ2-5
cdr3_nt: TGCAGCGTTTTGGCGGGGGCCCAAGAGACCCAGTACTTC
cdr3_aa: CSVLAGAQETQYF

clone_size: .
v_call: TRBV5-8
d_call: TRBD1
j_call: TRBJ2-1
cdr3_nt: TGTGCCAGCAGCCCGGAACCCGGGACAGGGAACCACAATGAGCAGTTCTTC
cdr3_aa: CASSPEPGTGNHNEQFF

clone_size: .
v_call: TRBV4-1
d_call: .
j_call: TRBJ2-5
cdr3_nt: TGCGCCAGCAGCCAAGGGGGCGGCGGGACGGAGACCCAGTACTTC
cdr3_aa: CASSQGGGGTETQYF

clone_size: .
v_call: TRBV28
d_call: .
j_call: TRBJ1-1
cdr3_nt: TGTGCCAGCAGTGTCCAGGGCCGGAACACTGAAGCTTTCTTT
cdr3_aa: CASSVQGRNTEAFF

clone_size: .
v_call: TRBV4-1
d_call: .
j_call: TRBJ2-2
cdr3_nt: TGCGCCAGCAGCCCAGATCCCAGGGGGAACACCGGGGAGCTGTTTTTT
cdr3_aa: CASSPDPRGNTGELFF

clone_size: .
v_call: TRBV4-2
d_call: .
j_call: TRBJ1-1
cdr3_nt: TGTGCCAGCAGCCAAGAGTTTGATCCGGCAGGGGACACTGAAGCTTTCTTT
cdr3_aa: CASSQEFDPAGDTEAFF

clone_size: .
v_call: TRBV3-1/TRBV3-2
d_call: .
j_call: TRBJ1-1
cdr3_nt: TGTGCCAGCAGCCAAGCTACGGGAGTTGACACTGAAGCTTTCTTT
cdr3_aa: CASSQATGVDTEAFF

clone_size: .
v_call: TRBV5-1
d_call: TRBD1
j_call: TRBJ2-7
cdr3_nt: TGCGCCAGCAGCTTGTCCGGGACAGGAATTTACGAGCAGTACTTC
cdr3_aa: CASSLSGTGIYEQYF

clone_size: .
v_call: TRBV6-5
d_call: .
j_call: TRBJ1-4
cdr3_nt: TGTGCCAGCAGTTACCCGGAGTCTAATGAAAAACTGTTTTTT
cdr3_aa: CASSYPESNEKLFF

clone_size: .
v_call: TRBV15
d_call: .
j_call: TRBJ2-3
cdr3_nt: TGTGCCACCAGCACCCCAGACCGGACTAAGCGTAGCACAGATACGCAGTATTTT
cdr3_aa: CATSTPDRTKRSTDTQYF

clone_size: .
v_call: TRBV29-1
d_call: TRBD1
j_call: TRBJ1-2
cdr3_nt: TGCAGCGTGGGACAGAGCTATGGCTACACCTTC
cdr3_aa: CSVGQSYGYTF

clone_size: once
v_call: TRBV28
d_call: .
j_call: TRBJ1-6
cdr3_nt: TGTGCCAGCAGTCCAACAGGTGGGCTTGGTTCACCCCTCCACTTT
cdr3_aa: CASSPTGGLGSPLHF

clone_size: few
v_call: TRBV18
d_call: TRBD2
j_call: TRBJ2-1
cdr3_nt: TGTGCCAGCTCACCCCTAGCGGGAGATGAGCAGTTCTTC
cdr3_aa: CASSPLAGDEQFF

clone_size: .
v_call: TRBV7-9
d_call: TRBD2
j_call: TRBJ2-1
cdr3_nt: TGTGCCAGCAGCTTAGGCCCTAGCGGGGCAGGTGACAATGAGCAGTTCTTC
cdr3_aa: CASSLGPSGAGDNEQFF

clone_size: .
v_call: TRBV9
d_call: TRBD2
j_call: TRBJ2-3
cdr3_nt: TGTGCCAGCAGCGTAGGGGTAGCGGGAGTGTCAGATACGCAGTATTTT
cdr3_aa: CASSVGVAGVSDTQYF

clone_size: .
v_call: TRBV20-1
d_call: TRBD2
j_call: TRBJ2-1
cdr3_nt: TGCAGTGCTAGTAAAGCGGGAGATAATGAGCAGTTCTTC
cdr3_aa: CSASKAGDNEQFF

clone_size: .
v_call: TRBV19
d_call: TRBD1
j_call: TRBJ1-1
cdr3_nt: TGTGCCAGTAGTATGTCAGGGGGCCTGAACACTGAAGCTTTCTTT
cdr3_aa: CASSMSGGLNTEAFF

clone_size: .
v_call: TRBV19
d_call: TRBD1
j_call: TRBJ2-2
cdr3_nt: TGTGCCAGTAGCTCTGAGACAGGGGGCTCCACCGGGGAGCTGTTTTTT
cdr3_aa: CASSSETGGSTGELFF

clone_size: .
v_call: TRBV9
d_call: .
j_call: TRBJ2-3
cdr3_nt: TGTGCCAGCAGCGTAGATGGCGAGGCGCAGTATTTT
cdr3_aa: CASSVDGEAQYF

clone_size: .
v_call: TRBV5-4
d_call: .
j_call: TRBJ2-7
cdr3_nt: TGTGCCAGCAGTCGTGACTCTTACTACGAGCAGTACTTC
cdr3_aa: CASSRDSYYEQYF